This TCR beta chain was sequenced in a study of cytomegalovirus exposure and HLA in healthy donors. General study results and limits: For most subjects, TCR beta sequences were reported to predict HLA-A and HLA-B alleles with accuracy.

The V gene lost 7 bases and the J gene lost 3 bases, with 16 bases spanning the gap. The germline gives CDR1 SGHRS, CDR2 YFSETQ. The CDR3 runs 14 residues. On this clone itself: Its antigen remains unknown.

The PCR was carried out with 60 Vbeta primers and 13 Jbeta primers. The protocol was immunoSEQ multiplex PCR, while the TCRdb copy is restricted to in-frame clones and leaves out a portion. The data show some 65,000 clones, around 75% seen once. This chain connects TRBV5-1 to TRBJ1-1, with a tentative D call TRBD1 (6 bases). The sequencing input was PBMCs. This receptor was obtained from a woman between 40 and 50 years old in good health and CMV-seropositive. The CDR3 loop reads CASLGDTGDTEAFF. The CDR3 DNA reads TGCGCCAGCTTGGGGGACACTGGGGACACTGAAGCTTTCTTT.